This T cell receptor beta chain is drawn from a study of T cell responses to AZD1222 COVID-19 vaccine. For this clone: Its antigen is still unknown.

TCRdb's table, derived via immunoSEQ multiplex PCR, lists solely in-frame clones and lacks some. The sample records fewer than 150,000 clones, roughly 87% being singletons. The V gene end was trimmed by 2 bases and the J gene end by 4 bases; junction bases not matched to a gene: 0. The CDR3 spans 13 residues. CDR1 MNHEY and CDR2 SMNVEV come from the germline V gene (reference sequence). General study results and limits: Spike-specific TCR breadth rose after two AZD1222 doses, and depth rose as well. Seropositivity was recorded at baseline in only a handful of AZD1222 recipients. CD4 TCRs linked to vaccination spanned spike, dominating at 160-218 and 743-854. Donors were chiefly white British, with a greater number of females, and clonal diversity was perhaps underestimated.

The chain is built from TRBV27 and TRBJ1-1; 8 bases agree with TRBD1. This specimen consisted of peripheral blood, obtained on day 0 of AZD1222 vaccination. The sequence was collected from an adult in good health. CDR3 region: CASSLDRGTEAFF. The CDR3 DNA reads as TGTGCCAGCAGTTTAGACAGGGGCACTGAAGCTTTCTTT.